The entry below gives a single TCR beta chain sequence along with its context. As processed by the authors: Cell counts per sample came from amplifying reference gene primers. Profiled with immunoSEQ multiplex PCR; TCRdb holds only in-frame clones, not every one. The V and J calls and the clone size are those of that table, but D and trimming were determined from the DNA. The table lists roughly 500,000 clones, roughly 87% of them singletons. This sample was taken from a study of blood T cell repertoires in COVID-19. Patients from Seattle were sampled longitudinally, starting during active infection. Trimming shortened V by 0 bases and J by 7 bases, and 8 bases separated the two germline ends. The CDR3 spans 13 residues. CDR1 and CDR2 from the germline V gene are SGHNT and YYREEE (reference sequence).

Input material: peripheral blood. The sequence derives from a young man with COVID-19, enrolled during active disease. The genes are TRBV5-4 and TRBJ1-3; D ambiguous. Written as DNA, the CDR3 is TGTGCCAGCAGCTTGGATAGAGAGAACACCATATATTTT. Protein product: CASSLDRENTIYF.